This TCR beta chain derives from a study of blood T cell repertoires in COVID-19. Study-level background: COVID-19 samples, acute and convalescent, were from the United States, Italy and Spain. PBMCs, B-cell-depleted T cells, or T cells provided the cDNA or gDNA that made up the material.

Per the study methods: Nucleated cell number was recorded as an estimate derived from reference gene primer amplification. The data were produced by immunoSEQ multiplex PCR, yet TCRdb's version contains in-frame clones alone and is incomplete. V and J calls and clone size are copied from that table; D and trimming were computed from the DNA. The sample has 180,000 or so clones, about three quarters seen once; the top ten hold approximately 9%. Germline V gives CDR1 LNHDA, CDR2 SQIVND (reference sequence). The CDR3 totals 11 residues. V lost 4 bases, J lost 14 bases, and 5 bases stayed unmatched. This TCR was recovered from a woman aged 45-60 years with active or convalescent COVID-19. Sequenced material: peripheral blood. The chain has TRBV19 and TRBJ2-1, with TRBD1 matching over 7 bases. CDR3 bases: TGTGCCAGTAGTAGACAGGGTGTCGAGTTCTTC. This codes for CASSRQGVEFF.